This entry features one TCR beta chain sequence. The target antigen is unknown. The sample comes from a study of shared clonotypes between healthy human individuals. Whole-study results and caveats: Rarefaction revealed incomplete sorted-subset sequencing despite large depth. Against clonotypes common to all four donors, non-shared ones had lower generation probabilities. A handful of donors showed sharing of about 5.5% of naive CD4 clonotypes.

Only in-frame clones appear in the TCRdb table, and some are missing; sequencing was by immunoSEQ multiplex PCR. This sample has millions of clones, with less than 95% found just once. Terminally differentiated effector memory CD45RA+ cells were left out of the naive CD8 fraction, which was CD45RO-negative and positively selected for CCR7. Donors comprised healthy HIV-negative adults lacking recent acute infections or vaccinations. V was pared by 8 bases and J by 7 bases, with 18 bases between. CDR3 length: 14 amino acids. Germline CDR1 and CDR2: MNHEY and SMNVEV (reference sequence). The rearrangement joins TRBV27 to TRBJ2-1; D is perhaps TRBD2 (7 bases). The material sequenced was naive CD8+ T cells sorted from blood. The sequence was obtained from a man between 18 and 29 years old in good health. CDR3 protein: CASGPSGGPNEQFF. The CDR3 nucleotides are TGTGCCAGCGGCCCTTCGGGGGGCCCTAATGAGCAGTTCTTC.